This T cell receptor beta chain was sequenced for a study of beta chain features in type 1 diabetes. Via CD45RO/CCR7/CD25/CD127/CD95/CD27, cells of the CD4+ naive, central memory, regulatory and stem cell-like memory subsets were sorted. CDR3 length equals 12 residues. Germline CDR1 is SNHLY and CDR2 is FYNNEI. J was trimmed by 16 bases and V by 3 bases; bases with no gene match: 6. The entirety of the isolated RNA underwent reverse transcription, so expressed TCRB transcripts were sequenced. The average output of naive, central memory and regulatory T cell samples was roughly 3.6 million reads. The repertoire was sequenced with immunoSEQ multiplex PCR; TCRdb's copy has only in-frame clones and lacks some. The repertoire holds 200,000 to 250,000 clones, with 25% to 30% as singletons.

Sequencing was done on a sample of central memory CD4+ T cells from blood. V usage is TRBV2 and J usage is TRBJ1-6, with 7 bases that match TRBD1. The sequence was collected from a man younger than 40 in good health. CDR3 residues: CASSEAPQGLHF. CDR3 coding DNA: TGTGCCAGCAGTGAGGCCCCACAGGGGCTCCACTTT.